This entry lists 28 T cell receptor beta chains sequenced from one sample in a study of technical replicates of blood from a handful of donors. Generated by immunoSEQ multiplex PCR, the TCRdb table keeps only in-frame clones and is missing some. The sample comprises roughly 57,000 clones, more than 90% of which are singletons, and about 3% rests with the top ten. Input material: PBMCs. Receptor source: a human donor in good health. Some clones in this sample may be carry-over from other donors' samples.

The J gene is TRBJ2-7, the V gene TRBV30; D perhaps matches TRBD2 (6 bases). Germline V CDR1 and CDR2: GTSNPN, SVGIG (reference sequence). This CDR3 comprises 14 residues. V shed 5 bases and J shed 0 bases, with 14 bases lying between them. CDR3: CAWGDLMSSYEQYF. CDR3 in DNA: TGTGCCTGGGGGGACTTAATGAGCTCCTACGAGCAGTACTTC.

The V call is TRBV7-9, the J call TRBJ2-2; 11 nucleotides align to TRBD1. With V trimmed by 2 bases and J by 5 bases, 10 bases remained unmatched. The CDR3 totals 18 residues. Germline V gene sequence: CDR1 SEHNR, CDR2 FQNEAQ (reference sequence). The CDR3 spells CASSLQARDRGFTGELFF. The CDR3 region has the DNA TGTGCCAGCAGCTTACAGGCCCGGGACAGGGGGTTTACCGGGGAGCTGTTTTTT.

This chain uses TRBV9 with TRBJ2-7; the match to TRBD2 covers 10 bases. The germline V gene encodes CDR1 SGDLS and CDR2 YYNGEE. V shed 0 bases, J shed 6 bases, and the junction held 6 bases outside the gene matches. The CDR3 runs to 15 residues. The chain's CDR3 is CASSVGLAGVLEQYF. The DNA for the CDR3 is TGTGCCAGCAGCGTAGGTCTAGCGGGAGTTCTCGAGCAGTACTTC.

The chain uses TRBV4-3 and TRBJ1-6; no clear D gene. The V end was cut by 0 bases, the J end by 0 bases, with 6 bases between. The CDR3 contains 16 residues. CDR1 is LGHNA and CDR2 is YSLEER in the germline V gene. CDR3 sequence (DNA): TGCGCCAGCAGCCAAGATCCGGTCTCCTATAATTCACCCCTCCACTTT. Translated, it gives CASSQDPVSYNSPLHF.

The chain is built from TRBV29-1 and TRBJ1-2, with a tentative D call TRBD1 (5 bases). Trimming left V 3 bases short and J 6 bases short, with 11 bases between. The CDR3 is 12 residues long. Germline V lookup: CDR1 SQVTM, CDR2 ANQGSEA. The CDR3 bases are TGCAGCGTTGACAGGGAGGATCATGGCTACACCTTC. Translating gives CSVDREDHGYTF.

V usage is TRBV11-2 and J usage is TRBJ2-7; 9 bases are a match to TRBD2. The CDR3 loop spans 13 amino acids. CDR1 is SGHAT and CDR2 is FQNNGV in the germline V gene. With V trimmed by 10 bases and J by 2 bases, 6 bases remained unmatched. The CDR3 sequence is CATRLAVTYEQYF. In DNA, the CDR3 is TGTGCCACTCGACTAGCGGTTACCTACGAGCAGTACTTC.

This clone was seen a single time. This sequence joins TRBV6-5 and TRBJ2-2; 7 bases fit TRBD1. Germline CDR1 and CDR2: MNHEY and SVGAGI. This CDR3 has 14 amino acids. Germline trimming cut 2 bases from V and 5 bases from J; bases unmatched to any gene: 2. The CDR3 DNA sequence: TGTGCCAGCAGTTACCCGGGACAGACCGGGGAGCTGTTTTTT. Translating it yields CASSYPGQTGELFF.

The gene calls are TRBV9 and TRBJ2-6; D might be TRBD2 (6 bases). Trimming took 1 base from V and 9 from J, leaving 11 bases between them. The CDR3 runs 14 residues. CDR1 and CDR2 (germline): SGDLS, YYNGEE. The CDR3 reads CASSVLSGSNVLTF. The CDR3 DNA follows: TGTGCCAGCAGCGTACTATCCGGGAGCAACGTCCTGACTTTC.

The count of this clone is one. This chain links TRBV10-3 with TRBJ2-5, with TRBD1 matching 7 bases. CDR3 length: 14 amino acids. Germline loops: CDR1 ENHRY, CDR2 SYGVKD. V shed 4 bases and J 2 bases; nucleotides not matched to a gene: 4. CDR3 sequence: CAISVSGGQETQYF. CDR3 nucleotide sequence: TGTGCCATCAGTGTCTCAGGGGGACAAGAGACCCAGTACTTC.

The V call is TRBV4-3, the J call TRBJ1-2; 7 positions match TRBD1. Germline values: CDR1 LGHNA, CDR2 YSLEER. The CDR3 loop spans 13 amino acids. Trimming cost V 8 bases and J 4 bases; bases outside gene matches: 7. CDR3 protein: CASGDRVGYGYTF. CDR3 DNA: TGCGCCAGCGGAGACAGGGTTGGCTATGGCTACACCTTC.

The chain recombines TRBV19 with TRBJ1-2; 7 bases align to TRBD1. This CDR3 spans 17 amino acids. Unmatched junction bases numbered 14, after V lost 7 bases and J lost 0 bases. Germline CDR1 and CDR2: LNHDA and SQIVND (reference sequence). CDR3 sequence (DNA): TGTGCCAGTACCCTCCAGGGACAGCCAACCACTAACTATGGCTACACCTTC. It is translated as CASTLQGQPTTNYGYTF.

This clone occurred a few times. DNA for the CDR3: TGCGCCAGCAGCTGGGGCAGGGTGGAGGAGACCCAGTACTTC. Amino acid sequence: CASSWGRVEETQYF. The gene calls are TRBV5-1 and TRBJ2-5; a weak D match, TRBD1 (5 bases). The CDR3 totals 14 residues. Trimming removed 3 bases at V and 5 bases at J, with 14 bases between. Germline V gene sequence: CDR1 SGHRS, CDR2 YFSETQ.

J is TRBJ1-2 and V is TRBV5-4; weak D call: TRBD1 (5 bases). Germline V CDR1 and CDR2: SGHNT, YYREEE (reference sequence). The CDR3 is made up of 14 amino acids. Between the trimmed V and J ends, which lost 1 base and 3 bases, there was a span of 10 bases. The CDR3 bases are TGTGCCAGCAGCTTGCCAGTGACAGACTATGGCTACACCTTC. Its translation: CASSLPVTDYGYTF. Looking up the rest from reference TRBV5-4 and TRBJ1-2 gives the full variable domain: ETGVTQSPTHLIKTRGQQVTLRCSSQSGHNTVSWYQQALGQGPQFIFQYYREEENGRGNFPPRFSGLQFPNYSSELNVNALELDDSALYLCASSLPVTDYGYTFGSGTRLTVV.

The chain recombines TRBV5-6 with TRBJ1-2; 9 bases line up with TRBD1. Germline V lookup: CDR1 SGHDT, CDR2 YYEEEE. The CDR3 totals 14 residues. J was trimmed by 8 bases and V by 4 bases; bases with no gene match: 9. CDR3 bases: TGTGCCAGCAGCCTGGGACAGGGCGTGGGGGGCTACACCTTC. Its protein is CASSLGQGVGGYTF.

This clone was picked up one time. The chain joins TRBV5-6 to TRBJ2-7; 7 bases align to TRBD1. Trimming removed 5 bases from V and 1 base from J; junction bases left unmatched: 6. The length of the CDR3 is 14 residues. Looked up from germline, CDR1 is SGHDT and CDR2 is YYEEEE. In nucleotides, the CDR3 is TGTGCCAGCAGACAAGAGGGACAGTCCTACGAGCAGTACTTC. Translated: CASRQEGQSYEQYF.

The chain uses TRBV7-2 and TRBJ1-1; 9 bases are shared with TRBD1. V was pared by 8 bases and J by 1 base, with 5 bases of the junction left unmatched. This CDR3 has 14 amino acids. From germline, CDR1 is SGHTA and CDR2 FQGNSA. CDR3 in DNA: TGTGCCAGCCTTGGGACAGGGAAGAACACTGAAGCTTTCTTT. This translates into CASLGTGKNTEAFF. Full variable domain (rest looked up from reference TRBV7-2 and TRBJ1-1): GAGVSQSPSNKVTEKGKDVELRCDPISGHTALYWYRQSLGQGLEFLIYFQGNSAPDKSGLPSDRFSAERTGGSVSTLTIQRTQQEDSAVYLCASLGTGKNTEAFFGQGTRLTVV.

This chain links TRBV11-3 with TRBJ2-7; 7 bases line up with TRBD1. Per germline, CDR1 SGHNT and CDR2 YENEEA. With 3 bases clipped from V and 1 base from J, the junction kept 0 bases outside the gene matches. This CDR3 region has 13 residues. The CDR3 reads CASSLGQSYEQYF. The CDR3 DNA is TGTGCCAGCAGCTTGGGACAGTCCTACGAGCAGTACTTC. Drawing the rest from reference TRBV11-3 and TRBJ2-7, the complete variable domain is EAGVVQSPRYKIIEKKQPVAFWCNPISGHNTLYWYLQNLGQGPELLIRYENEEAVDDSQLPKDRFSAERLKGVDSTLKIQPAELGDSAVYLCASSLGQSYEQYFGPGTRLTVT.

About this clone itself: Mismatch with germline at one junction end may stem from a read error. The rearrangement uses TRBV11-3 and TRBJ2-7, with D possibly matching TRBD2 (6 bases). Germline CDR1 and CDR2: SGHNT and YENEEA. The CDR3 covers 14 residues. In DNA form, the CDR3 reads TGTGCCAGCAGCCATGGTGGGAGGTTATACGAGCAGTACTTT. This sequence encodes CASSHGGRLYEQYF.

This chain joins TRBV4-3 and TRBJ2-7, with D possibly being TRBD2 (6 bases). Germline CDR1 and CDR2: LGHNA and YSLEER. The V and J ends lost 1 base and 3 bases respectively, with 13 bases between them. The CDR3 covers 15 residues. CDR3: CASSQGWRGHYEQYF. CDR3 in DNA: TGCGCCAGCAGCCAAGGCTGGCGGGGCCACTACGAGCAGTACTTC.

The rearrangement joins TRBV9 to TRBJ2-3; 11 nucleotides line up with TRBD2. V gave up 4 bases and J gave up 2 bases; unmatched junction bases: 3. CDR3 size: 15 residues. CDR1 SGDLS and CDR2 YYNGEE come from the germline V gene. The CDR3 here is CASSSTSGTTDTQYF. For the CDR3, the DNA is TGTGCCAGCAGCTCGACTAGCGGGACCACAGATACGCAGTATTTT.

This clone was recorded once. This sequence joins TRBV7-2 and TRBJ2-2; 7 bases map to TRBD2. Unmatched junction bases numbered 17, after V lost 2 bases and J lost 5 bases. The CDR3 runs 19 residues. CDR1 SGHTA and CDR2 FQGNSA come from the germline V gene. In nucleotides, the CDR3 is TGTGCCAGCAGCTTAAATAGCCGACCCGTTGGGGGGGGAACCGGGGAGCTGTTTTTT. Its protein is CASSLNSRPVGGGTGELFF.

The DNA of the CDR3 is TGTGCCAGTAGGCTGGACAGTGTGAATGAAAAACTGTTTTTT. This sequence encodes CASRLDSVNEKLFF. The V and J genes are TRBV19 and TRBJ1-4; TRBD1 might be the D (6 bases). The V gene lost 6 bases and the J gene lost 5 bases, with 13 bases spanning the gap. CDR1 LNHDA and CDR2 SQIVND come from the germline V gene (reference sequence). This CDR3 is built from 14 residues.

The chain has TRBV9 and TRBJ2-3; D gene ambiguous. Germline V gene lookup returns CDR1 SGDLS and CDR2 YYNGEE. This CDR3 contains 13 residues. V lost 0 bases and J lost 4, with 6 bases in between. The CDR3 loop is CASSVAQADTQYF. DNA of the CDR3: TGTGCCAGCAGCGTAGCGCAGGCAGATACGCAGTATTTT.

The V call is TRBV2, the J call TRBJ1-6; D may be TRBD1 (5 bases). The CDR3 contains 16 residues. The V end was cut by 6 bases, the J end by 5 bases, with 17 bases between. Germline CDR1 reads SNHLY; CDR2 reads FYNNEI. This chain's CDR3 is CASSPMEGRNNSPLHF. The CDR3 DNA follows: TGTGCCAGCAGCCCGATGGAGGGGCGAAATAATTCACCCCTCCACTTT.

The chain has TRBV6-6 and TRBJ1-1; possible D gene TRBD1, 5 bases. Per germline, CDR1 MNHNY and CDR2 SVGAGI (reference sequence). V lost 7 bases, J lost 7 bases, and 13 bases lay in between. CDR3 length: 12 residues. Here the CDR3 DNA reads TGTGCCAGCAACCCGTGGGGGGGTGAAGCTTTCTTT. Its translation is CASNPWGGEAFF.

V usage is TRBV10-3 and J usage is TRBJ2-1; TRBD2 agrees at 10 bases. J was trimmed by 8 bases and V by 5 bases; bases with no gene match: 6. This CDR3 comprises 14 residues. Germline CDR1 reads ENHRY; CDR2 reads SYGVKD. Written as DNA, the CDR3 is TGTGCCATCAGTAATCTAGCGGGAGTCCATGAGCAGTTCTTC. As protein: CAISNLAGVHEQFF.

The chain carries TRBV5-1 and TRBJ2-7, with TRBD1 as a possible D gene (5 bases). Per germline, CDR1 SGHRS and CDR2 YFSETQ. The CDR3 length is 15 residues. V lost 1 base to trimming and J lost 3 bases, with 14 bases between them. This CDR3 is CASSLWQGSSYEQYF. For the CDR3, the DNA is TGCGCCAGCAGCTTGTGGCAGGGCTCCAGCTACGAGCAGTACTTC. The full variable domain, with the rest looked up from reference TRBV5-1 and TRBJ2-7, is KAGVTQTPRYLIKTRGQQVTLSCSPISGHRSVSWYQQTPGQGLQFLFEYFSETQRNKGNFPGRFSGRQFSNSRSEMNVSTLELGDSALYLCASSLWQGSSYEQYFGPGTRLTVT.

The rearrangement links TRBV7-9 to TRBJ1-2, with 7 bases that match TRBD1. This CDR3 comprises 15 residues. The V gene's germline CDR1 is SEHNR and CDR2 FQNEAQ (reference sequence). Unmatched junction bases numbered 13, after V lost 5 bases and J lost 7 bases. The CDR3 nucleotides read TGTGCCAGCAGCCAGGCCCTACAGGGGTACGCTGGCTACACCTTC. As protein: CASSQALQGYAGYTF.